This TCR delta chain was sequenced for a study of Vδ1+ human thymocytes. Extracted RNA was reverse transcribed into cDNA. The CDR3 regions were amplified by multiplex PCR from V-gene primers to a constant-region primer. TCRdb repeated clone calling on the multiplex PCR reads with CATT. The sample includes about 55,000 delta-chain clones, around a sixth seen only once; the top ten take 0.5%. This clone occurred a few times. What it binds is unknown. Germline assignment: CDR1 TSWWSYY and CDR2 QGS. The CDR3 is made up of 22 amino acids. The J segment lost 0 bases and the V segment lost 6 bases, leaving 26 bases of the junction unmatched. After alphabeta T cell depletion, CD3+ Vdelta1+ Vdelta2- thymocytes were sorted. Broader study findings: Thymic TRG and TRD repertoires appeared highly polyclonal. Unlike peripheral blood Vdelta1+ controls, thymic delta-chain sequences included approximately 21% Vdelta2 and few Vdelta3. The authors advised highly purified populations and single-cell validation.

The chain couples TRDV1 to TRDJ1, with 9 positions matching TRDD3. The receptor was derived from a boy under two years old who had congenital heart surgery. Sequencing was done on a sample of Vdelta1+ gamma-delta thymocytes from the thymus. The sample's subset: FACS-sorted CD3+ TCRalphabeta- TCRVdelta1+ TCRVdelta2- thymocytes. CDR3 nucleotides: TGTGCTCTTGGACCCCAAGGGGTTCCTCTGGGGGATCCATCCATGTACACCGATAAACTCATCTTT. It specifies CALGPQGVPLGDPSMYTDKLIF.